This record looks at one TCR beta chain sequence and its context. Its matching antigen is unknown. V lost 3 bases and J lost 2, with 7 bases in between. The CDR3 contains 13 residues. Germline lookup yields CDR1 MNHEY and CDR2 SMNVEV (reference sequence). This sample was taken from a study of shared clonotypes between healthy human individuals. Study-wide results and limits: Deeper or shallower sequencing was expected to change how clonotypes are shared among donors. Clonotypes shared by all four sorted-subset donors had higher generation probabilities than non-shared clonotypes.

This table comes from immunoSEQ multiplex PCR, and its TCRdb copy is limited to in-frame clones, with some not included. The table shows around 2.1 million clones, with around 95% occurring only once. The source material was naive CD4+ T cells sorted from blood. Subset: CD45RA+ positively selected. V usage is TRBV27 and J usage is TRBJ1-2; D not certain. The sequence was collected from a man between 18 and 35 years old in good health. The CDR3 DNA reads TGTGCCAGCAGTTTCGGGAGCAACTATGGCTACACCTTC. Amino acids: CASSFGSNYGYTF.